A single sample gave rise to the 29 T cell receptor beta chains below, sequenced in a study of CD8 T cells in Susac syndrome (dated by TCRdb to the late 2010s). The receptor library was made with the immunoSEQ multiplex PCR assay. RNA was extracted using the RNeasy kit, and roughly 0.5 to 1 microgram was reverse transcribed with random hexamers. TCRdb trimmed the raw reads at Q25, called clones with MiXCR and kept productive beta chains. Rows are unified per CDR3 protein, each entry keeping the most common DNA and genes. The sample profile shows approximately 190,000 distinct CDR3 sequences; almost 96% of them were found once. 0.098% of the sample goes to the ten largest clones. The sample consisted of CD4+ T cells from PBMCs. These receptors originate from a human donor with Susac syndrome.

The CDR3 bases are TGTGCCAGCAGCTTGGGGGCGGGTCGGGGCTACACCTTC. This translates into CASSLGAGRGYTF. The V and J genes are TRBV7-2 and TRBJ1-2; the D gene is possibly TRBD1 (6 bases). CDR1 and CDR2 (germline): SGHTA, FQGNSA. The CDR3 spans 13 residues. Trimming removed 3 bases at V and 8 bases at J, with 13 bases between.

The chain links TRBV30 to TRBJ2-2; D is ambiguous. Germline loops: CDR1 GTSNPN, CDR2 SVGIG (reference sequence). V was pared by 6 bases and J by 4 bases, with 15 bases between. The CDR3 has 14 residues. CDR3 amino acids: CACADRVSTGELFF. In DNA, the CDR3 is TGTGCCTGCGCCGATAGGGTGTCCACCGGGGAGCTGTTTTTT.

The chain couples TRBV7-3 to TRBJ2-7; tentative D call: TRBD1 (7 bases). Germline CDR1 reads SGHTA; CDR2 reads FQGTGA. This CDR3 is 13 amino acids long. The V end was cut by 5 bases, the J end by 7 bases, with 15 bases between. This chain's CDR3 is CASSAPGGLEQYF. DNA for the CDR3: TGTGCCAGCAGCGCTCCAGGGGGGTTAGAGCAGTACTTC.

The genes are TRBV3-1 and TRBJ2-5, with D perhaps TRBD1 (5 bases). The length of the CDR3 is 16 residues. The V end was cut by 2 bases, the J end by 4 bases, with 17 bases between. Germline assignment: CDR1 LGHDT and CDR2 YNNKEL (reference sequence). This CDR3 reads CASSQQPRRRGETQYF. The DNA of the CDR3 is TGTGCCAGCAGCCAACAGCCCCGGCGTAGGGGAGAGACCCAGTACTTC.

The genes are TRBV7-9 and TRBJ1-1, with D possibly TRBD1 on 6 matching bases. The V gene lost 6 bases and the J gene lost 6 bases, with 17 bases spanning the gap. The CDR3 has 14 amino acids. Germline loops: CDR1 SEHNR, CDR2 FQNEAQ (reference sequence). DNA for the CDR3: TGTGCCAGCAGTCCCAAGGGGGGGGGCGCTGAAGCTTTCTTT. It encodes CASSPKGGGAEAFF.

This chain uses TRBV6-2 or TRBV6-3 with TRBJ2-2, with unresolved D. CDR1 is MNHEY, CDR2 SVGEGT, per germline. Trimming shortened V by 4 bases and J by 6 bases, and 9 bases separated the two germline ends. CDR3 length equals 13 residues. The CDR3: CASSFRSAGELFF. The CDR3 DNA reads TGTGCCAGCAGTTTTAGGAGTGCCGGGGAGCTGTTTTTT.

This chain connects TRBV28 to TRBJ1-2; D not certain. V lost 6 bases and J 4 bases, leaving 12 bases between the germline ends. The CDR3 extends over 13 amino acids. Germline assignment: CDR1 MDHEN and CDR2 SYDVKM. The CDR3 here is CASRPPDGYGYTF. The CDR3 nucleotides are TGTGCCAGCAGACCGCCGGACGGCTATGGCTACACCTTC.

The chain joins TRBV20-1 to TRBJ1-4; the D gene is possibly TRBD1 (5 bases). CDR3 size: 16 residues. V dropped 3 bases and J dropped 7 bases, with 21 bases sitting between them. Looked up from germline, CDR1 is DFQATT and CDR2 is SNEGSKA (reference sequence). The CDR3: CSASKSGGVSCEKLFF. CDR3 nucleotide sequence: TGCAGTGCTAGCAAATCCGGGGGTGTCTCATGTGAAAAACTGTTTTTT.

This chain uses TRBV12-3 or TRBV12-4 with TRBJ1-4; D unresolved. This CDR3 is built from 18 residues. V lost 1 base and J 6 bases, leaving 21 bases between the germline ends. The CDR3 nucleotides read TGTGCCAGCAGTTTAGGGGCAGTCACCTGGGGAATCGATGAAAAACTGTTTTTT. This encodes CASSLGAVTWGIDEKLFF.

The rearrangement uses TRBV5-1 and TRBJ2-5, with 14 bases aligning to TRBD2. The junction had 3 bases not matched to a gene; V was cut back by 2 bases and J by 0 bases. Germline V gene lookup returns CDR1 SGHRS and CDR2 YFSETQ. The CDR3 has 17 residues. The CDR3 DNA follows: TGCGCCAGCAGCTTTGGACTAGCGGGGGGTTACCAAGAGACCCAGTACTTC. Encoded protein: CASSFGLAGGYQETQYF.

V is TRBV29-1 and J is TRBJ2-1, with 10 positions matching TRBD1. Germline V gene data show CDR1 as SQVTM and CDR2 as ANQGSEA. The CDR3 has 16 residues. V was pared by 3 bases and J by 4 bases, with 9 bases of the junction left unmatched. The CDR3 DNA reads as TGCAGCGTTGAGGTACCTGGGACAGGGGTTTACAATGAGCAGTTCTTC. Translation: CSVEVPGTGVYNEQFF.

The gene calls are TRBV6-5 and TRBJ1-2; no clear D gene. Trimming left V 3 bases short and J 8 bases short, with 10 bases between. Germline CDR1 is MNHEY and CDR2 is SVGAGI. CDR3 size: 12 residues. The CDR3 nucleotides are TGTGCCAGCAGTTATAATAGTGGGGGCTACACCTTC. Translation: CASSYNSGGYTF.

The genes are TRBV7-3 and TRBJ2-5; D gene uncertain. Trimming took off 5 bases at V and 1 base at J, with 11 bases between the two ends. The germline V gene encodes CDR1 SGHTA and CDR2 FQGTGA. There are 14 residues in the CDR3. The CDR3 DNA is TGTGCCAGCAGCCCCTCTCACGGCCAAGAGACCCAGTACTTC. Translating gives CASSPSHGQETQYF.

The rearrangement uses TRBV30 and TRBJ1-5; perhaps TRBD1 as D (6 bases). CDR3 length: 14 amino acids. Germline lookup yields CDR1 GTSNPN and CDR2 SVGIG (reference sequence). Trimming left V 4 bases short and J 6 bases short, with 16 bases between. The DNA for the CDR3 is TGTGCCTGGAATAGGGGGGGCGATTCTCAGCCCCAGCATTTT. It yields the protein CAWNRGGDSQPQHF.

The V and J genes are TRBV29-1 and TRBJ1-3; TRBD1 might be the D (6 bases). Germline V gene lookup returns CDR1 SQVTM and CDR2 ANQGSEA. The CDR3 totals 13 residues. The V gene lost 4 bases and the J gene lost 2 bases, with 9 bases spanning the gap. The CDR3 reads CSVADSAGNTIYF. Written as DNA, the CDR3 is TGCAGCGTTGCGGACAGTGCTGGAAACACCATATATTTT.

The V call is TRBV25-1, the J call TRBJ2-7, with 7 bases identical to TRBD1. V lost 3 bases to trimming and J lost 3 bases; unmatched junction nucleotides: 5. The CDR3 totals 14 residues. Germline values: CDR1 MGHDK, CDR2 SYGVNS. CDR3 DNA: TGTGCCAGCAGTGATGCAGGGGGAGTCTACGAGCAGTACTTC. Translation: CASSDAGGVYEQYF.

This chain joins TRBV5-4 and TRBJ2-5; D possibly corresponds to TRBD2 (6 bases). Germline-derived CDR1 and CDR2 are SGHNT and YYREEE (reference sequence). V was cut by 4 bases and J by 5 bases, with 12 bases left in between. The CDR3 covers 13 residues. CDR3 loop: CASSATSFETQYF. The DNA of the CDR3 is TGTGCCAGCAGCGCCACTAGCTTCGAGACCCAGTACTTC.

This sequence joins TRBV20-1 and TRBJ2-5; 14 bases map to TRBD2. CDR3 length equals 15 residues. With 6 bases clipped from V and 6 bases from J, the junction kept 9 bases outside the gene matches. The V gene's germline CDR1 is DFQATT and CDR2 SNEGSKA (reference sequence). For the CDR3, the DNA is TGCAGTGCAACTCGGACTAGCGGGGGGCATAAGACCCAGTACTTC. Translation: CSATRTSGGHKTQYF.

The chain is built from TRBV29-1 and TRBJ2-6; 8 bases line up with TRBD1. CDR1 is SQVTM, CDR2 ANQGSEA, per germline. J was trimmed by 1 base and V by 7 bases; bases with no gene match: 12. The CDR3 is made up of 17 amino acids. The DNA of the CDR3 is TGCAGCGCAGATTCCGGGACAGGCGTATCTGGGGCCAACGTCCTGACTTTC. The encoded protein is CSADSGTGVSGANVLTF.

CDR3 sequence reads: CASSYRTGGNTIYF. The DNA of the CDR3 is TGTGCCAGCAGCTATCGGACAGGGGGAAACACCATATATTTT. The J gene is TRBJ1-3, the V gene TRBV7-2; TRBD1 agrees at 8 bases. This CDR3 has 14 residues. Germline V gives CDR1 SGHTA, CDR2 FQGNSA. J gave up 4 bases and V 4 bases, and 3 bases lay outside the gene matches.

The rearrangement joins TRBV6-6 to TRBJ2-1; maybe TRBD1 (5 bases). The V gene lost 5 bases and the J gene lost 0 bases, with 14 bases spanning the gap. The CDR3 totals 16 residues. Germline lookup yields CDR1 MNHNY and CDR2 SVGAGI (reference sequence). CDR3 region: CASSLQGYSSYNEQFF. CDR3 DNA sequence: TGTGCCAGCAGTCTCCAGGGTTACAGCTCCTACAATGAGCAGTTCTTC.

The rearrangement joins TRBV29-1 to TRBJ2-3, with unresolved D. Germline-derived CDR1 and CDR2 are SQVTM and ANQGSEA. V lost 1 base to trimming and J lost 0 bases, with 5 bases between them. This CDR3 has 13 amino acids. The chain's CDR3 is CSVEVTSTDTQYF. The DNA of the CDR3 is TGCAGCGTTGAAGTGACTAGCACAGATACGCAGTATTTT.

V usage is TRBV11-2 and J usage is TRBJ2-7, with unresolved D. V was trimmed by 1 base and J by 5 bases, leaving 15 bases between them. The length of the CDR3 is 15 residues. Germline V gene sequence: CDR1 SGHAT, CDR2 FQNNGV. CDR3 region: CASSLVGLVGNEQYF. CDR3 nucleotide sequence: TGTGCCAGCAGCTTAGTTGGCCTTGTGGGAAACGAGCAGTACTTC.

The chain combines TRBV5-1 with TRBJ1-1; the match to TRBD1 covers 7 bases. CDR1 and CDR2 from the germline V gene are SGHRS and YFSETQ. V gave up 1 base and J gave up 0 bases; unmatched junction bases: 3. This CDR3 spans 15 amino acids. The CDR3 coding sequence is TGCGCCAGCAGCTTGTTGACAGGGATGAACACTGAAGCTTTCTTT. This translates into CASSLLTGMNTEAFF.

The chain is built from TRBV6-2 or TRBV6-3 and TRBJ2-1, with 9 nucleotides matching TRBD2. The ends lost 2 bases at V and 8 bases at J; junction bases unmatched: 10. This CDR3 is built from 16 residues. Germline loops: CDR1 MNHEY, CDR2 SVGEGT. CDR3 protein: CASSYGPAGGNYEQFF. The CDR3 DNA reads as TGTGCCAGCAGTTACGGGCCAGCGGGGGGAAATTATGAGCAGTTCTTC.

This chain joins TRBV7-9 and TRBJ1-1; tentatively, D is TRBD1 (6 bases). The length of the CDR3 is 16 residues. The V gene's germline CDR1 is SEHNR and CDR2 FQNEAQ (reference sequence). The V end lost 2 bases, the J end lost 4 bases, and 17 bases lay between the germline ends. CDR3 sequence: CASSLPARGGSTEAFF. The CDR3 nucleotides are TGTGCCAGCAGCTTACCTGCGCGTGGGGGCAGCACTGAAGCTTTCTTT.

This clonotype was recorded once. The chain joins TRBV7-2 to TRBJ2-1, with a tentative D call TRBD2 (7 bases). CDR3 size: 13 residues. CDR1 and CDR2 from the germline V gene are SGHTA and FQGNSA. V shed 3 bases and J shed 8 bases, with 11 bases lying between them. CDR3: CASSFTGGYEQFF. In nucleotides, the CDR3 is TGTGCCAGCAGCTTTACGGGGGGCTATGAGCAGTTCTTC.

V usage is TRBV28 and J usage is TRBJ2-7; 7 bases fit TRBD2. The germline CDR1 and CDR2 sequences are MDHEN and SYDVKM. V shed 5 bases and J 6 bases; nucleotides not matched to a gene: 7. The CDR3 length is 13 residues. CDR3 in amino acids: CASSTGGLGEQYF. CDR3 nucleotide sequence: TGTGCCAGCAGTACGGGGGGTTTGGGCGAGCAGTACTTC.

This chain joins TRBV18 and TRBJ1-5; 10 bases match TRBD1. The CDR3 has 15 amino acids. V lost 4 bases to trimming and J lost 0 bases; unmatched junction nucleotides: 0. Germline V gives CDR1 KGHSH, CDR2 LQKENI. The CDR3 nucleotides are TGTGCCAGCTCACGACAGGGGGCTAGCAATCAGCCCCAGCATTTT. This translates into CASSRQGASNQPQHF.